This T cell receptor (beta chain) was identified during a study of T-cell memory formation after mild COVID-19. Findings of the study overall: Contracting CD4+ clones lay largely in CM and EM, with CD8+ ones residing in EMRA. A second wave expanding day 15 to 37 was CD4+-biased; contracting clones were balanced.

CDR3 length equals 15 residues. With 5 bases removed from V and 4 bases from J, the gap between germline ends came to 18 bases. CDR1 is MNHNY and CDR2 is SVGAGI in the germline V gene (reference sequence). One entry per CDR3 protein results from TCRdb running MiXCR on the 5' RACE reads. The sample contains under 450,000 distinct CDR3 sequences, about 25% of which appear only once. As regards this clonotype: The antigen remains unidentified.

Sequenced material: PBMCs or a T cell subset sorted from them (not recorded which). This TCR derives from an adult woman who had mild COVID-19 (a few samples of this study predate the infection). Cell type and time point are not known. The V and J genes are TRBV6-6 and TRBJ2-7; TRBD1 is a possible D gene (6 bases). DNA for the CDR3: TGTGCCAGCAGTACCCCCGGGACATCTATTTACGAGCAGTACTTC. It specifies CASSTPGTSIYEQYF.